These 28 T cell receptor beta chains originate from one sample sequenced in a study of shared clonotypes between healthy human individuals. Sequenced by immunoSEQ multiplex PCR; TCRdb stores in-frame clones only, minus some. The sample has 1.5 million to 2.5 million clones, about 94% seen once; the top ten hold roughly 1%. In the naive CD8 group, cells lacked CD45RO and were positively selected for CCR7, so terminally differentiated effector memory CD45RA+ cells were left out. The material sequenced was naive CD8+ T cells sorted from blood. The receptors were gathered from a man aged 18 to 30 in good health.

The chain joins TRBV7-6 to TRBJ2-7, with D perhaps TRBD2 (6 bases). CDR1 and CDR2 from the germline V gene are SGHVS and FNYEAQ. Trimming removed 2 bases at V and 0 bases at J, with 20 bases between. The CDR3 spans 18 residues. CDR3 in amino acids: CASSLNPLAYNSSYEQYF. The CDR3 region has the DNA TGTGCCAGCAGCTTAAACCCGCTAGCGTATAATAGCTCCTACGAGCAGTACTTC. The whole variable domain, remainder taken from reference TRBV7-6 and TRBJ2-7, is GAGVSQSPRYKVTKRGQDVALRCDPISGHVSLYWYRQALGQGPEFLTYFNYEAQQDKSGLPNDRFSAERPEGSISTLTIQRTEQRDSAMYRCASSLNPLAYNSSYEQYFGPGTRLTVT.

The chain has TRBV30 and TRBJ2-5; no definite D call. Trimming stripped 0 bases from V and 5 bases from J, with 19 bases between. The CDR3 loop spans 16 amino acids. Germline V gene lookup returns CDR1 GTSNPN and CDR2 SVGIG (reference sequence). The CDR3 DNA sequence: TGTGCCTGGAGTGTTGGGTGGGGTCATCCCGAGGAGACCCAGTACTTC. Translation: CAWSVGWGHPEETQYF.

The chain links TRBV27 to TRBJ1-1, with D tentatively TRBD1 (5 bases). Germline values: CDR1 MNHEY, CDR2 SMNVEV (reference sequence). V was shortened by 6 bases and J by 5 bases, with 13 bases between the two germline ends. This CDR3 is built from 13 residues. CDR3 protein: CASRAGGMTEAFF. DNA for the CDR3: TGTGCCAGCAGGGCGGGGGGGATGACTGAAGCTTTCTTT.

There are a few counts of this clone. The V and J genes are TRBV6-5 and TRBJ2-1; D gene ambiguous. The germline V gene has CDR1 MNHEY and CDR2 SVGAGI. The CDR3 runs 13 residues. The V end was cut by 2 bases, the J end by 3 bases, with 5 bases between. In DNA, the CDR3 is TGTGCCAGCAGTTACGGGATCTACAATGAGCAGTTCTTC. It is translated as CASSYGIYNEQFF.

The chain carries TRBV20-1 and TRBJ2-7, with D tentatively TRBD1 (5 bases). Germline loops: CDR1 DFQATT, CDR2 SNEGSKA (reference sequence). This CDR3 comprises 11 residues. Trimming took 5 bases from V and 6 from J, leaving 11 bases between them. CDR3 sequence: CSARLGVEQYF. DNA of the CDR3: TGCAGTGCTCGCCTAGGGGTCGAGCAGTACTTC.

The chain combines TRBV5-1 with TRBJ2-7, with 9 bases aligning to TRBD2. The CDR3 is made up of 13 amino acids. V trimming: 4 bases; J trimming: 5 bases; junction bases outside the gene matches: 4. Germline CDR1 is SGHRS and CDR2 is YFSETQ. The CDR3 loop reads CASSPRGGDEQYF. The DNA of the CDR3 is TGCGCCAGCAGCCCGCGGGGGGGCGACGAGCAGTACTTC.

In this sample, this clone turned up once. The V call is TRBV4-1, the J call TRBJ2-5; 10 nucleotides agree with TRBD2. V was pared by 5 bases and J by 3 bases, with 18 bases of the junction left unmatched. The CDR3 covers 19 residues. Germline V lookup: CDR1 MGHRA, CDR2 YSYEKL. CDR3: CASSNLAFLAGDGEETQYF. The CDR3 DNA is TGCGCCAGCAGCAATTTAGCCTTTCTAGCGGGAGATGGGGAAGAGACCCAGTACTTC.

CDR3 coding DNA: TGCAGCGTTGGACAGGGCGGGAATGAGCAGTTCTTC. Translated, it gives CSVGQGGNEQFF. J is TRBJ2-1 and V is TRBV29-1, with TRBD1 matching over 7 bases. CDR3 length equals 12 residues. The V gene end was trimmed by 4 bases and the J gene end by 7 bases; junction bases not matched to a gene: 4. Germline lookup yields CDR1 SQVTM and CDR2 ANQGSEA.

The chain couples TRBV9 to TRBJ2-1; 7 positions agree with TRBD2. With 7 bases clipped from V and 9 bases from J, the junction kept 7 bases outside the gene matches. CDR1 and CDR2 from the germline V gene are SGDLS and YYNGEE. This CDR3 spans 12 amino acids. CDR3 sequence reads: CASGAGVSEQFF. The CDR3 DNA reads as TGTGCCAGCGGGGCGGGAGTGAGTGAGCAGTTCTTC.

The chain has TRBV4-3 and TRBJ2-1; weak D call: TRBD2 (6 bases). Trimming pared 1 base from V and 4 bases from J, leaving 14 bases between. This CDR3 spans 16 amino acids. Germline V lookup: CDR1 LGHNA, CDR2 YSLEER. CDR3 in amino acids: CASSQVVGGGYNEQFF. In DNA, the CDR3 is TGCGCCAGCAGCCAAGTTGTGGGAGGAGGGTACAATGAGCAGTTCTTC.

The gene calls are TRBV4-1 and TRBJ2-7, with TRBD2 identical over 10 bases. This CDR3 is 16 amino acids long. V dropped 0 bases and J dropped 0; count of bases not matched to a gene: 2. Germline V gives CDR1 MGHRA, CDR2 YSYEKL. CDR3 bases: TGCGCCAGCAGCCAAGATACTAGCGGGGTCTCCTACGAGCAGTACTTC. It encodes CASSQDTSGVSYEQYF.

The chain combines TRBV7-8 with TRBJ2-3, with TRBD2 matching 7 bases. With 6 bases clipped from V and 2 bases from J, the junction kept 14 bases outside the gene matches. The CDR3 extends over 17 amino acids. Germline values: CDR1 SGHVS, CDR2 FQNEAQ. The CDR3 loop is CASSYVPAGTITDTQYF. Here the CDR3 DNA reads TGTGCCAGCAGTTACGTACCAGCGGGGACGATCACAGATACGCAGTATTTT.

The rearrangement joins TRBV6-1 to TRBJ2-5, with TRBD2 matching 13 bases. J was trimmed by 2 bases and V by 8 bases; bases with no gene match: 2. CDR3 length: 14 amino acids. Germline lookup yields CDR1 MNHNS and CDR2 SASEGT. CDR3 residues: CASRLAGGQETQYF. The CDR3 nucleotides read TGTGCCAGCCGACTAGCGGGGGGTCAAGAGACCCAGTACTTC.

The CDR3 spells CASSDQSGPDWNEQFF. The CDR3 bases are TGTGCCAGCAGCGACCAATCGGGACCCGACTGGAATGAGCAGTTCTTC. The chain recombines TRBV9 with TRBJ2-1, with D perhaps assigned TRBD1 or TRBD2 (5 bases each). The germline V and J ends were trimmed by 3 bases and 7 bases, with 20 bases remaining between them. This CDR3 contains 16 residues. Germline V gene lookup returns CDR1 SGDLS and CDR2 YYNGEE.

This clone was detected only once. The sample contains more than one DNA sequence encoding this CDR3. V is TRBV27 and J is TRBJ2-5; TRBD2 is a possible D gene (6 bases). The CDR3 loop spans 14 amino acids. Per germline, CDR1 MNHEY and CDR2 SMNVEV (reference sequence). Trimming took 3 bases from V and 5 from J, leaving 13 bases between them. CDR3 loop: CASSFGGEGETQYF. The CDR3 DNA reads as TGTGCCAGCAGTTTTGGAGGGGAAGGGGAGACCCAGTACTTC.

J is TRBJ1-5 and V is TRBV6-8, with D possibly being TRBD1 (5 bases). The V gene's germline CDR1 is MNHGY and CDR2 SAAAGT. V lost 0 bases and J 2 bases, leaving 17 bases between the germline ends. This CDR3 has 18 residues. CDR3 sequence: CASSYSGLGDIGNQPQHF. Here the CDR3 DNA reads TGTGCCAGCAGTTACTCGGGGCTCGGGGATATAGGCAATCAGCCCCAGCATTTT.

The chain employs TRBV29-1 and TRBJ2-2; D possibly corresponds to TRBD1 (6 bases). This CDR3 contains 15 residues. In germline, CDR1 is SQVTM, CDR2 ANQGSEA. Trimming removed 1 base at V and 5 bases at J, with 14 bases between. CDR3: CSVEGEGGITGELFF. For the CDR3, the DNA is TGCAGCGTTGAAGGGGAAGGGGGAATTACCGGGGAGCTGTTTTTT.

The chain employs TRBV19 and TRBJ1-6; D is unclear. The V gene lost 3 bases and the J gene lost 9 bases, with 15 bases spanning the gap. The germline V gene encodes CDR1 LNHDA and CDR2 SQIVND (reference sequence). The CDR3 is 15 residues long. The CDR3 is CASSMSANTGSPLHF. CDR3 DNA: TGTGCCAGTAGTATGTCGGCGAACACGGGTTCACCCCTCCACTTT.

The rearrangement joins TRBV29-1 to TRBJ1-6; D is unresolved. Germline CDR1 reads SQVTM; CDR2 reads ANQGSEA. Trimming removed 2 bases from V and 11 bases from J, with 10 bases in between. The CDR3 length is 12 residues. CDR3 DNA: TGCAGCGTTGAAAGGTGGCAGCCACCCCTCCACTTT. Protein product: CSVERWQPPLHF.

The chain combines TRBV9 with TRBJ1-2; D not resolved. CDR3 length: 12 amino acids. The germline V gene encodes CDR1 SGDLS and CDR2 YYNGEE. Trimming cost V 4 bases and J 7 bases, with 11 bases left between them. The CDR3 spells CASSSPGGGYTF. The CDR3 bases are TGTGCCAGCAGCTCCCCGGGCGGTGGCTACACCTTC.

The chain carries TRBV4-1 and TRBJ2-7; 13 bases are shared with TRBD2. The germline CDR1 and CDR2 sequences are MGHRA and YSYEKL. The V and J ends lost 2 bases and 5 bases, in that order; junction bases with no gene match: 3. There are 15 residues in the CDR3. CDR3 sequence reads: CASSQRGLAGDEQYF. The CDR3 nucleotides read TGCGCCAGCAGCCAACGAGGACTAGCGGGAGACGAGCAGTACTTC.

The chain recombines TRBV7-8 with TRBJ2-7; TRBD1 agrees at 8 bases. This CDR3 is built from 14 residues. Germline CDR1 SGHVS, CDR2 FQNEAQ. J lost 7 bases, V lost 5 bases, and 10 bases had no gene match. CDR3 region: CASSQGTGLGEQYF. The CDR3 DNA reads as TGTGCCAGCAGCCAGGGGACAGGCCTGGGGGAGCAGTACTTC.

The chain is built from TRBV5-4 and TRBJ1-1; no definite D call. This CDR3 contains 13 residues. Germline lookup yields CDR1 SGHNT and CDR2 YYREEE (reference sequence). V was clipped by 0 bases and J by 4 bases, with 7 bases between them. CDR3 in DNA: TGTGCCAGCAGCTTGGGCGATCTCACTGAAGCTTTCTTT. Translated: CASSLGDLTEAFF.

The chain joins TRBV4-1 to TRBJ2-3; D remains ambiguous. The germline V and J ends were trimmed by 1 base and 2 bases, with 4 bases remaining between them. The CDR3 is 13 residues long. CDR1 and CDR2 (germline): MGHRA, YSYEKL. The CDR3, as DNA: TGCGCCAGCAGCCAAGGGAACACAGATACGCAGTATTTT. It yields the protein CASSQGNTDTQYF.

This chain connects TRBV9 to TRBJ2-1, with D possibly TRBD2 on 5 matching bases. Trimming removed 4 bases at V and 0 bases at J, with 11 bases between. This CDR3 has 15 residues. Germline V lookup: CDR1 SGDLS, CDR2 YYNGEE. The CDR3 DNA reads TGTGCCAGCAGCATAGCGCAGAGCTCCTACAATGAGCAGTTCTTC. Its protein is CASSIAQSSYNEQFF.

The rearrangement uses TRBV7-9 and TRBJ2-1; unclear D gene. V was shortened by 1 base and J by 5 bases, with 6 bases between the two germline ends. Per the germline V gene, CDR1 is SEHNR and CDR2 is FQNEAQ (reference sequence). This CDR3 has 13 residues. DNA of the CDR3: TGTGCCAGCAGCTTAGACGGAAACAATGAGCAGTTCTTC. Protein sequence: CASSLDGNNEQFF.

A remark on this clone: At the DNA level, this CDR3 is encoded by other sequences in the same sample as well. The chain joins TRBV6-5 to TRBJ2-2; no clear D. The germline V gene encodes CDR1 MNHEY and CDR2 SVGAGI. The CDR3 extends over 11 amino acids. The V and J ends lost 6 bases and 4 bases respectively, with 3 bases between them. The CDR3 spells CASRSTGELFF. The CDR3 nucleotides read TGTGCCAGCAGGAGCACCGGGGAGCTGTTTTTT.

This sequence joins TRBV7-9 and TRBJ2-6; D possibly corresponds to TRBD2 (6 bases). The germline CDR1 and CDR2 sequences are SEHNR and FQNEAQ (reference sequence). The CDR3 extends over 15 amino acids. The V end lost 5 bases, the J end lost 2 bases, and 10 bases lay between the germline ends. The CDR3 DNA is TGTGCCAGCAGCCGACCTAGCGCTGGGGCCAACGTCCTGACTTTC. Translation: CASSRPSAGANVLTF.